This TCR beta chain was identified in a study of blood T cell repertoires in COVID-19. In the study overall: Researchers got acute and convalescent COVID-19 samples from the United States, Italy and Spain. In each case, the material was cDNA or gDNA derived from T cells, B-cell-depleted T cells, or PBMCs.

As handled by the study authors: It was from reference gene primer amplification that nucleated cell counts were estimated. The table came from immunoSEQ multiplex PCR; TCRdb's copy has only in-frame clones and leaves some out. The DNA was the basis for D and trimming; V, J and clone size are from that table. The sample includes over 450,000 clones, approximately 89% of them seen just once. Enrolled during active infection, Seattle patients were then followed longitudinally. CDR1 and CDR2 from the germline V gene are MDHEN and SYDVKM. V dropped 3 bases and J dropped 1 base, with 9 bases sitting between them. This CDR3 spans 14 amino acids.

The chain combines TRBV28 with TRBJ1-1; TRBD1 is a possible D gene (6 bases). Sequences were obtained from peripheral blood. The clonotype comes from a man aged 18-30 years with COVID-19, enrolled during active disease. CDR3 region: CASSFGGPNTEAFF. CDR3 nucleotide sequence: TGTGCCAGCAGTTTCGGGGGGCCGAACACTGAAGCTTTCTTT.